These 31 T cell receptor beta chains originate from one sample sequenced in a study of graft-versus-host responses after intestinal transplantation. Antigen specificity for these receptors is unknown. This table comes from immunoSEQ multiplex PCR, and its TCRdb copy is limited to in-frame clones, with some not included. The sample comprises tens of thousands of clones, around 90% of which are singletons, and 3.5% to 5% rests with the top ten. The material was unstimulated CD8+ T cells sorted from spleen or lymph node cells, obtained before transplant. Receptors were obtained from a human donor who was the organ donor for an intestinal transplant.

This chain's CDR3 is CASSLGAPVYSGNTIYF. The CDR3 region has the DNA TGTGCCAGCAGCTTGGGGGCCCCTGTCTATTCTGGAAACACCATATATTTT. V is TRBV5-6 and J is TRBJ1-3, with D hard to call. The CDR3 is made up of 17 amino acids. Between the trimmed V and J ends, which lost 0 bases and 1 base, there was a span of 14 bases. Germline loops: CDR1 SGHDT, CDR2 YYEEEE.

J is TRBJ2-1 and V is TRBV4-3; D gene uncertain. V lost 0 bases and J lost 5, with 5 bases in between. The CDR3 consists of 13 residues. Germline values: CDR1 LGHNA, CDR2 YSLEER. CDR3 sequence reads: CASSQDRDNEQFF. The CDR3 nucleotides are TGCGCCAGCAGCCAAGACCGGGACAATGAGCAGTTCTTC.

J is TRBJ2-5 and V is TRBV5-4, with 8 bases identical to TRBD2. The V gene end was trimmed by 3 bases and the J gene end by 4 bases; junction bases not matched to a gene: 8. This CDR3 has 15 amino acids. Germline loops: CDR1 SGHNT, CDR2 YYREEE (reference sequence). CDR3 in amino acids: CASSYRTSSLETQYF. CDR3 in DNA: TGTGCCAGCAGCTATAGGACTAGCTCTCTAGAGACCCAGTACTTC.

The chain uses TRBV28 and TRBJ1-6, with 7 bases matching TRBD1. The germline CDR1 and CDR2 sequences are MDHEN and SYDVKM. This CDR3 has 14 amino acids. V shed 9 bases, J shed 2 bases, and the junction held 4 bases outside the gene matches. The CDR3 sequence: CAREGGPYNSPLHF. CDR3 bases: TGTGCCAGAGAAGGGGGCCCCTATAATTCACCCCTCCACTTT.

This CDR3 reads CASSLDFYGYTF. The CDR3 DNA reads TGTGCCAGCAGCTTGGACTTCTATGGCTACACCTTC. The V call is TRBV5-5, the J call TRBJ1-2; D not certain. The CDR3 loop spans 12 amino acids. V dropped 0 bases and J dropped 4 bases, with 4 bases sitting between them. Germline V lookup: CDR1 SGHKS, CDR2 YYEKEE (reference sequence).

The J gene is TRBJ2-3, the V gene TRBV28, with a weak D call TRBD1 (6 bases). The CDR3 spans 16 residues. Trimming pared 7 bases from V and 5 bases from J, leaving 22 bases between. The germline gives CDR1 MDHEN, CDR2 SYDVKM. CDR3 bases: TGTGCCAGCACTCCGAGGGGGAAGGAAGGGGAAGATACGCAGTATTTT. Its protein is CASTPRGKEGEDTQYF.

The count of this clone is one. This chain uses TRBV4-3 with TRBJ2-3; 12 positions agree with TRBD2. The length of the CDR3 is 17 residues. The germline V gene encodes CDR1 LGHNA and CDR2 YSLEER. V lost 4 bases to trimming and J lost 0 bases; unmatched junction nucleotides: 5. This chain's CDR3 is CASSRLTSGGSTDTQYF. The CDR3 DNA is TGCGCCAGCAGCCGCCTAACTAGCGGGGGGAGCACAGATACGCAGTATTTT.

The chain uses TRBV15 and TRBJ1-1, with D possibly being TRBD1 (6 bases). Germline V gives CDR1 LNHNV, CDR2 YYDKDF (reference sequence). V lost 3 bases, J lost 2 bases, and 13 bases lay in between. This CDR3 is 15 amino acids long. Here the CDR3 reads CATSREDRFNTEAFF. As DNA, the CDR3 is TGTGCCACCAGCAGGGAGGACAGATTTAACACTGAAGCTTTCTTT.

V gene TRBV6-6 combines with J gene TRBJ2-7, with D perhaps matching TRBD2 (6 bases). V was shortened by 3 bases and J by 6 bases, with 18 bases between the two germline ends. This CDR3 is 15 amino acids long. Germline CDR1 is MNHNY and CDR2 is SVGAGI (reference sequence). Here the CDR3 reads CASSYSRVRGGEQYV. Written as DNA, the CDR3 is TGTGCCAGCAGTTATTCGAGGGTGCGGGGTGGCGAGCAGTACGTC.

The CDR3 protein is CASSEAFAGVTYEQYV. The CDR3, as DNA: TGTGCCAGCAGTGAAGCGTTTGCGGGGGTGACCTACGAGCAGTACGTC. The V and J genes are TRBV6-1 and TRBJ2-7; 7 nucleotides align to TRBD2. Germline CDR1 and CDR2: MNHNS and SASEGT. CDR3 size: 16 residues. The V gene end was trimmed by 0 bases and the J gene end by 2 bases; junction bases not matched to a gene: 7.

The CDR3 sequence: CASSHLGTDYNSPLHF. CDR3 DNA: TGTGCCAGCAGCCACCTCGGGACAGATTATAATTCACCCCTCCACTTT. The V and J genes are TRBV5-4 and TRBJ1-6; 7 positions match TRBD1. The CDR3 covers 16 residues. CDR1 is SGHNT, CDR2 YYREEE, per germline (reference sequence). With 4 bases clipped from V and 4 bases from J, the junction kept 8 bases outside the gene matches.

V gene TRBV12-2 combines with J gene TRBJ1-4; the D call TRBD1 from the table was never checked on the DNA. TRBV12-2 is labeled a pseudogene. The CDR3 loop spans 15 amino acids. CDR3 protein: CASRSEGDRGEKLFF. DNA of the CDR3: TGTGCAAGTCGCTCCGAGGGGGACAGAGGGGAAAAACTGTTTTTT.

The chain has TRBV5-4 and TRBJ1-1; D is ambiguous. V lost 0 bases and J lost 4, with 10 bases in between. This CDR3 is built from 14 residues. Per germline, CDR1 SGHNT and CDR2 YYREEE (reference sequence). The CDR3 sequence is CASSLGPGSTEAFF. CDR3 nucleotide sequence: TGTGCCAGCAGCTTGGGGCCAGGTAGCACTGAAGCTTTCTTT.

The rearrangement joins TRBV27 to TRBJ1-4, with 11 bases aligning to TRBD1. The CDR3 contains 13 residues. V lost 9 bases, J lost 8 bases, and 5 bases stayed unmatched. CDR1 MNHEY and CDR2 SMNVEV come from the germline V gene (reference sequence). The CDR3 DNA sequence: TGTGCCAGTACTGGGACAGGGGGGGAAAAACTGTTTTTT. Its translation: CASTGTGGEKLFF.

In its sample, this clone ranks as medium-sized. The chain recombines TRBV6-1 with TRBJ1-6, with 7 positions matching TRBD1. CDR3 length: 13 amino acids. Germline CDR1 is MNHNS and CDR2 is SASEGT. V trimming: 11 bases; J trimming: 5 bases; junction bases outside the gene matches: 6. The DNA of the CDR3 is TGTGCCTCCCGGGACAGCAATAATTCACCCCTCCACTTT. Its protein product is CASRDSNNSPLHF.

This clone was picked up one time. For the CDR3, the DNA is TGTGCCAGCAGTTTATTATCGGGGTATCAGCCCCAGCATTTT. It encodes CASSLLSGYQPQHF. V gene TRBV28 combines with J gene TRBJ1-5; D remains ambiguous. Deletions cut 1 base from V and 5 bases from J, with 9 bases between. The CDR3 is 14 residues long. Germline V gene sequence: CDR1 MDHEN, CDR2 SYDVKM.

This sequence joins TRBV27 and TRBJ1-2; D not resolved. The length of the CDR3 is 11 residues. Germline CDR1 and CDR2: MNHEY and SMNVEV (reference sequence). V dropped 8 bases and J dropped 4 bases, with 8 bases sitting between them. The CDR3 loop is CASGLFYGYTF. The CDR3 bases are TGTGCCAGCGGCTTGTTCTATGGCTACACCTTC.

J is TRBJ2-2 and V is TRBV13; tentative D call: TRBD2 (6 bases). The CDR3 runs to 15 residues. Per the germline V gene, CDR1 is PRHDT and CDR2 is FYEKMQ (reference sequence). V was shortened by 8 bases and J by 1 base, with 14 bases between the two germline ends. The CDR3 nucleotides are TGTGCCAGCGGGCTCGGCGGGGTGAACACCGGGGAGCTGTTTTTT. This sequence encodes CASGLGGVNTGELFF.

The CDR3 reads CASSEWARTGELFF. The CDR3 DNA reads TGTGCCAGCAGTGAATGGGCCAGGACCGGGGAGCTGTTTTTT. The chain uses TRBV2 and TRBJ2-2; D is unresolved. Germline loops: CDR1 SNHLY, CDR2 FYNNEI. This CDR3 comprises 14 residues. V lost 2 bases and J 5 bases, leaving 9 bases between the germline ends.

The chain has TRBV28 and TRBJ2-7, with D possibly TRBD1 on 5 matching bases. Trimming left V 4 bases short and J 3 bases short, with 13 bases between. CDR1 and CDR2 from the germline V gene are MDHEN and SYDVKM. The CDR3 covers 14 residues. DNA of the CDR3: TGTGCCAGCAGTTCAACCCACAGGTACTACGAGCAGTACGTC. This codes for CASSSTHRYYEQYV.

The rearrangement joins TRBV20-1 to TRBJ1-2; unclear D gene. V lost 1 base to trimming and J lost 5 bases, with 5 bases between them. Germline values: CDR1 DFQATT, CDR2 SNEGSKA (reference sequence). This CDR3 comprises 11 residues. In nucleotides, the CDR3 is TGCAGTGCTAGAGGAGGATATGGCTACACCTTC. Its protein product is CSARGGYGYTF.

This chain uses TRBV27 with TRBJ2-1; TRBD2 agrees at 9 bases. Per germline, CDR1 MNHEY and CDR2 SMNVEV (reference sequence). After removal of 3 bases from V and 10 bases from J, the junction contained 10 bases not matched to a gene. The CDR3 extends over 15 amino acids. This CDR3 reads CASSFLRGGAHEQFF. Written as DNA, the CDR3 is TGTGCCAGCAGTTTCCTACGCGGGGGGGCCCACGAGCAGTTCTTC.

In regard to this clone: Other DNA sequences in the sample encode the same CDR3. V and J are TRBV5-6 and TRBJ1-2; 9 nucleotides agree with TRBD1. V was pared by 2 bases and J by 2 bases, with 1 base of the junction left unmatched. This CDR3 contains 14 residues. Germline loops: CDR1 SGHDT, CDR2 YYEEEE. CDR3 DNA: TGTGCCAGCAGCTTCGGACAGGGGAACTATGGCTACACCTTC. Translation: CASSFGQGNYGYTF.

The V gene is TRBV5-4, the J gene TRBJ1-1; no definite D call. V was pared by 1 base and J by 0 bases, with 13 bases between. The CDR3 length is 16 residues. Germline V gene sequence: CDR1 SGHNT, CDR2 YYREEE (reference sequence). The CDR3 DNA sequence: TGTGCCAGCAGCTTGTGGGGAGTCGGTTTGAACACTGAAGCTTTCTTT. Its translation is CASSLWGVGLNTEAFF.

The genes are TRBV19 and TRBJ2-1, with a weak D call TRBD2 (5 bases). Deletions cut 6 bases from V and 8 bases from J, with 11 bases between. The CDR3 contains 12 residues. Germline values: CDR1 LNHDA, CDR2 SQIVND (reference sequence). CDR3 DNA: TGTGCCAGTAGAATCGGGGTAGATGAGCAGTTCTTC. This encodes CASRIGVDEQFF.

The chain combines TRBV27 with TRBJ1-1; D uncertain. The CDR3 spans 14 residues. The germline CDR1 and CDR2 sequences are MNHEY and SMNVEV (reference sequence). The ends were cut back, 5 bases at V and 1 base at J, with 11 bases in the middle. This chain's CDR3 is CASSPPPGNTEAFF. For the CDR3, the DNA is TGTGCCAGCAGTCCCCCCCCGGGGAACACTGAAGCTTTCTTT.

The CDR3 bases are TGTGCCAGCAGCCAAGATGCAGGTAGCGGGGATTTGGGAGAGACCCAGTACTTC. Translated, it gives CASSQDAGSGDLGETQYF. The chain couples TRBV4-2 to TRBJ2-5; TRBD2 agrees at 8 bases. V lost 0 bases, J lost 4 bases, and 13 bases stayed unmatched. Germline V gene data show CDR1 as LGHNA and CDR2 as YNFKEQ. The length of the CDR3 is 18 residues.

The chain recombines TRBV19 with TRBJ1-5; D is ambiguous. V lost 7 bases and J 0 bases, leaving 13 bases between the germline ends. This CDR3 is built from 15 residues. Germline CDR1 LNHDA, CDR2 SQIVND (reference sequence). CDR3 nucleotide sequence: TGTGCCAGTACCCAAGATACCTATAGCAATCAGCCCCAGCATTTT. This sequence encodes CASTQDTYSNQPQHF. The entire variable domain, with the rest obtained from reference TRBV19 and TRBJ1-5, is as follows: DGGITQSPKYLFRKEGQNVTLSCEQNLNHDAMYWYRQDPGQGLRLIYYSQIVNDFQKGDIAEGYSVSREKKESFPLTVTSAQKNPTAFYLCASTQDTYSNQPQHFGDGTRLSIL.

Comment on this clone: Compared with germline, one end of the junction differs, possibly owing to a read error. Other DNA sequences in the same sample also yield this CDR3. This sequence joins TRBV27 and TRBJ1-1; D may be TRBD1 (5 bases). From germline, CDR1 is MNHEY and CDR2 SMNVEV (reference sequence). The CDR3 is made up of 13 amino acids. CDR3 coding DNA: TGTGCCAGCGGAAACAGGCCTGGGGCTGAGGCTTTCTTT. Translating gives CASGNRPGAEAFF.

The chain uses TRBV19 and TRBJ1-4, with D perhaps matching TRBD1 (6 bases). The germline V and J ends were trimmed by 5 bases and 8 bases, with 12 bases remaining between them. The length of the CDR3 is 13 residues. The V gene's germline CDR1 is LNHDA and CDR2 SQIVND (reference sequence). The CDR3: CASSWGTGEKLFF. The DNA for the CDR3 is TGTGCCAGTAGTTGGGGTACAGGGGAAAAACTGTTTTTT.

The V and J genes are TRBV28 and TRBJ2-1; the D gene is possibly TRBD1 (7 bases). Per the germline V gene, CDR1 is MDHEN and CDR2 is SYDVKM. V was clipped by 6 bases and J by 5 bases, with 29 bases between them. The CDR3 loop spans 19 amino acids. The CDR3: CASSVVGGQGGIPNNEQFF. CDR3 nucleotides: TGTGCCAGCAGCGTCGTAGGGGGCCAGGGAGGCATCCCCAACAATGAGCAGTTCTTC.